The clone carrying this T cell receptor (beta chain) was found many times. These data originate in a study of T cells in Graves' hyperthyroidism and ophthalmopathy. Thyroid ultrasound and orbital computed tomography, with clinical symptoms and serum thyroxine and TRAb, informed diagnoses. Germline trimming cut 8 bases from V and 7 bases from J; bases unmatched to any gene: 13. From germline, CDR1 is MNHNS and CDR2 SASEGT. The CDR3 is 15 residues long. There were TCR beta CDR3 regions amplified from RNA transcripts. A first-round RT-PCR of the TCR CDR3 used the HTBI primer set. TCRdb reprocessed the multiplex PCR reads with MiXCR, giving one entry per CDR3 protein. The repertoire includes about 160,000 distinct CDR3 sequences, less than 10% of them detected once, and less than 25% sits in the top ten.

The V gene is TRBV6-1, the J gene TRBJ2-1, with 8 bases aligning to TRBD2. This TCR was sampled from a woman aged 18-29 years with Graves' hyperthyroidism that later progressed to Graves' ophthalmopathy. The sample taken for sequencing was blood. The CDR3 DNA follows: TGTGCCAGCGCTAGGGCTAGCGGGTTTATGAATGAGCAGTTCTTC. Encoded protein: CASARASGFMNEQFF.